This TCR beta chain comes out of a study of control samples from healthy donors and cancer patients. Sequencing was performed with immunoSEQ multiplex PCR; in TCRdb, only in-frame clones are kept and a portion is missing. The table records 190,000 or so clones, approximately 95% of them present only once. The V gene's germline CDR1 is MDHEN and CDR2 SYDVKM. CDR3 length: 15 residues. V dropped 8 bases and J dropped 0 bases, with 14 bases sitting between them. Sequenced sample: blood. The receptor was derived from a man between 18 and 35 years old in good health. The chain has TRBV28 and TRBJ1-3; TRBD1 is a possible D gene (6 bases). For the CDR3, the DNA is TGTGCCAGCTCTAAAGGGGGGAGCTCTGGAAACACCATATATTTT. Its protein product is CASSKGGSSGNTIYF.